This TCR beta chain was captured by sequencing in a study of T-cell reconstitution after alpha-beta-depleted transplantation in children. The V end was cut by 5 bases, the J end by 4 bases, with 17 bases between. Per germline, CDR1 SGHTA and CDR2 FQGNSA. The CDR3 runs 16 residues. The library targeted TCRbeta and was prepared with unique molecular identifiers. MiXCR, applied by TCRdb to the PCR reads, yields one record per CDR3 protein. The top ten hold roughly 24% of the sample, which has 95,000 to 120,000 distinct CDR3 sequences, approximately 6.4% seen once. Findings of the study overall: At one year after transplant, newly produced T cells mostly accounted for T-cell counts and diversity. About two months after transplant, alpha-beta T cells reportedly came from several hundred expanded graft clones.

This clonotype was found many times. The antigen is not known. The receptor's source is a male patient aged 2 to 9 who had a stem cell transplant for acute lymphoblastic leukemia, so the T cells may come from the graft donor. The sequencing used PBMCs, mostly from graft donor cells, collected 360 days after TCRalphabeta/CD19-depleted stem cell transplant. This rearrangement joins TRBV7-2 to TRBJ2-2; tentatively, D is TRBD1 or TRBD2 (5 bases each). This chain's CDR3 is CASSLGHGVLTGELFF. The CDR3 nucleotides read TGTGCCAGCAGCCTAGGACACGGGGTGCTCACCGGGGAGCTGTTTTTT.